Given below is one T cell receptor (beta chain) in context. Its antigen is not known. This sample is drawn from a study of T-cell memory formation after mild COVID-19. Overall study: For the most part, TCR clusters were specific to one donor.

Germline CDR1 SGHTA, CDR2 FQGNSA. J gave up 5 bases and V 8 bases, and 7 bases lay outside the gene matches. The CDR3 has 13 residues. TCRdb redid the calling of the 5' RACE reads with MiXCR, one entry per CDR3 protein. The sample has about 310,000 distinct CDR3 sequences, about a sixth seen once. Study findings and constraints: Second-wave clones reaching peak frequency on day 37 lacked confirmed SARS-CoV-2 specificity.

The material sequenced was PBMCs or a T cell subset sorted from them (not recorded which). The rearrangement joins TRBV7-2 to TRBJ2-5; 8 bases agree with TRBD2. The sequence derives from a man younger than 30 who had mild COVID-19 (a few samples of this study predate the infection). Cell type and time point are not known. CDR3: CASGSTSGETQYF. CDR3 coding DNA: TGTGCCAGCGGATCTACTAGCGGTGAGACCCAGTACTTC.